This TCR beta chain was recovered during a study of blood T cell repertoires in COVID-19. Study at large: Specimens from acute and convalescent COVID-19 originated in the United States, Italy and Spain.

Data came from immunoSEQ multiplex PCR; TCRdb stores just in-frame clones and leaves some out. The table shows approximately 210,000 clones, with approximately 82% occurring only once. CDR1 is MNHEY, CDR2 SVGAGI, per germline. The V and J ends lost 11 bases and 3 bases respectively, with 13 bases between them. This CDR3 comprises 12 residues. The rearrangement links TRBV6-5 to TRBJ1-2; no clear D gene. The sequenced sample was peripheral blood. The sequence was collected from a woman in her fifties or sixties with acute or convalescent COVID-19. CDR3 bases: TGTGCCTGTCGAGGGCCAGACTATGGCTACACCTTC. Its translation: CACRGPDYGYTF.